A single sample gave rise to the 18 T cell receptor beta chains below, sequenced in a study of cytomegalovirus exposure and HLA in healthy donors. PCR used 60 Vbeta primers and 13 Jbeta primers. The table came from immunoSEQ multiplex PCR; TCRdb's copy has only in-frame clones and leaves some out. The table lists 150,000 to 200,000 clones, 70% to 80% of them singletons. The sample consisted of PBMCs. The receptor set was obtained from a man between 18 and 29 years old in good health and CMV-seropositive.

The CDR3 DNA reads as TGTGCCAGCAGCTTAGGGACAGGGGCTTGGATGAACACTGAAGCTTTCTTT. Protein sequence: CASSLGTGAWMNTEAFF. The chain employs TRBV7-9 and TRBJ1-1; 9 bases match TRBD1. Germline V gene lookup returns CDR1 SEHNR and CDR2 FQNEAQ (reference sequence). The CDR3 covers 17 residues. V dropped 1 base and J dropped 0; count of bases not matched to a gene: 6.

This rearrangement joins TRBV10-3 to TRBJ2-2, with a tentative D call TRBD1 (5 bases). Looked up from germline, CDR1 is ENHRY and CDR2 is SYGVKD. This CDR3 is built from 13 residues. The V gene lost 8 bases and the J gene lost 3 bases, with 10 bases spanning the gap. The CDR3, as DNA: TGTGCCATCCCGAAGGGGTACACCGGGGAGCTGTTTTTT. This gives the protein CAIPKGYTGELFF.

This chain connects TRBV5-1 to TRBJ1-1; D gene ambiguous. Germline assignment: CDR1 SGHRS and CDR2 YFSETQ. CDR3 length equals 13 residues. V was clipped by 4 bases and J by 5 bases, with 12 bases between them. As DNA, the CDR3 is TGCGCCAGCAGCCCCGCCGCCGGGACTGAAGCTTTCTTT. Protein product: CASSPAAGTEAFF.

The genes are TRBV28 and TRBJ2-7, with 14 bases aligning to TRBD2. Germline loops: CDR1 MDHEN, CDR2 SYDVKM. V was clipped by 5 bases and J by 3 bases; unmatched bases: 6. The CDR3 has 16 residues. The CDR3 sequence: CASSPAGLAGDYEQYF. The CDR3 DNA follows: TGTGCCAGCAGTCCGGCGGGACTAGCGGGAGACTACGAGCAGTACTTC. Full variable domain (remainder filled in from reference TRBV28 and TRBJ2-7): DVKVTQSSRYLVKRTGEKVFLECVQDMDHENMFWYRQDPGLGLRLIYFSYDVKMKEKGDIPEGYSVSREKKERFSLILESASTNQTSMYLCASSPAGLAGDYEQYFGPGTRLTVT.

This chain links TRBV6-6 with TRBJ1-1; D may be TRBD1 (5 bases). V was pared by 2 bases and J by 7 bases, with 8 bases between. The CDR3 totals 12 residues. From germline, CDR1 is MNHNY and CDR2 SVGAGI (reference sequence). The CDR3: CASSYPDSEAFF. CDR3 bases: TGTGCCAGCAGTTACCCCGACAGTGAAGCTTTCTTT.

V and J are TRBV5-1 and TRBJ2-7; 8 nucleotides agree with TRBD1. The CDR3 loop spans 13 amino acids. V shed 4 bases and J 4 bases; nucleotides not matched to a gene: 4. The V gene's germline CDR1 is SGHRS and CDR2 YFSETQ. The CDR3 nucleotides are TGCGCCAGCAGCCTTTGGACAGGGTACGAGCAGTACTTC. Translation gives CASSLWTGYEQYF.

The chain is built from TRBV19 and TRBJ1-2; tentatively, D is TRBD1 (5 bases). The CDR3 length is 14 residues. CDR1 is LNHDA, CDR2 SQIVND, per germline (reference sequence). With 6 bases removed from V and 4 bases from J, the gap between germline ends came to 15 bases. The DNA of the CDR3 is TGTGCCAGTAGAATGGCAGGGTCATTCTATGGCTACACCTTC. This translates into CASRMAGSFYGYTF.

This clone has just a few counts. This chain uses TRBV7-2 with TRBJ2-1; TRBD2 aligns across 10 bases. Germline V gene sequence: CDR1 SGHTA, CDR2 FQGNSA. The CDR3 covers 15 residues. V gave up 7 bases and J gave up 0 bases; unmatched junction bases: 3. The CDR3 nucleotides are TGTGCCAGCACGACTAGCGGGTTCTCCTACAATGAGCAGTTCTTC. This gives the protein CASTTSGFSYNEQFF.

The CDR3: CASSYSIFNGTEAFF. Here the CDR3 DNA reads TGTGCCAGCAGTTACTCTATCTTCAACGGCACTGAAGCTTTCTTT. The V call is TRBV6-5, the J call TRBJ1-1; D is uncertain. The CDR3 spans 15 residues. V lost 0 bases and J 4 bases, leaving 12 bases between the germline ends. CDR1 and CDR2 from the germline V gene are MNHEY and SVGAGI.

The CDR3 nucleotides read TGCGCCAGCAGCTTGGGTGTAACAGGGAGATGGATTGGCTACACCTTC. It specifies CASSLGVTGRWIGYTF. The V gene is TRBV5-1, the J gene TRBJ1-2; D possibly corresponds to TRBD1 (6 bases). CDR1 and CDR2 from the germline V gene are SGHRS and YFSETQ. V was trimmed by 0 bases and J by 7 bases, leaving 19 bases between them. The CDR3 has 16 residues.

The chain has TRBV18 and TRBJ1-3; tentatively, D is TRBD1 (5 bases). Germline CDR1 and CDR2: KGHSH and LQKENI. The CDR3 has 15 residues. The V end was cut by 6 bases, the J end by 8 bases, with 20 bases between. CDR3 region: CASSKQGAKADTIYF. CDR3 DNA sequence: TGTGCCAGCTCCAAACAAGGGGCAAAGGCGGACACCATATATTTT.

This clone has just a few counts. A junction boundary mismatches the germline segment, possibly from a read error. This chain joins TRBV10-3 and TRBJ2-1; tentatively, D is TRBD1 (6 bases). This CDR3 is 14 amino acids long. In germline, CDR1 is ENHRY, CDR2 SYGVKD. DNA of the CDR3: TGTGCCAGCAGTGACTCAGGGGATATGAATGAGCAGTTCTTC. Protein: CASSDSGDMNEQFF.

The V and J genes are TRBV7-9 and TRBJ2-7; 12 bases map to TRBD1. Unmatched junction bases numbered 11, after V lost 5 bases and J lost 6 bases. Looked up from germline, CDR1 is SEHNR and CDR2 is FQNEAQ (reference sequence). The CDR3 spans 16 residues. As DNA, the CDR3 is TGTGCCAGCAGCGATGACTGGGACAGGGGGCTTACCGAGCAGTACTTC. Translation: CASSDDWDRGLTEQYF.

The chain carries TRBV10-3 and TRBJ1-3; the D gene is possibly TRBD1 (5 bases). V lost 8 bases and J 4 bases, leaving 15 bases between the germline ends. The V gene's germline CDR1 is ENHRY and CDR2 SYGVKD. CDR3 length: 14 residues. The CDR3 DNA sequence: TGTGCCATCCGCCCCAGGGCGGCGGGAAACACCATATATTTT. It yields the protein CAIRPRAAGNTIYF.

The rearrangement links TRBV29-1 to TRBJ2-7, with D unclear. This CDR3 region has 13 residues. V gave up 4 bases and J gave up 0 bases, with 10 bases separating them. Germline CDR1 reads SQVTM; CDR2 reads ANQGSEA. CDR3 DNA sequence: TGCAGCGTTGGATCGACTGACTCCTACGAGCAGTACTTC. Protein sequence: CSVGSTDSYEQYF.

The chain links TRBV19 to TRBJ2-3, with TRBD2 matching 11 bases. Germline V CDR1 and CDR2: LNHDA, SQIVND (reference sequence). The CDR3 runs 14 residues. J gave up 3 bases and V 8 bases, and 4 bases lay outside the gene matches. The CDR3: CASSGTSGTDTQYF. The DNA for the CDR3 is TGTGCCAGTTCCGGGACTAGCGGAACAGATACGCAGTATTTT. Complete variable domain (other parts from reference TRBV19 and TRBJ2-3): DGGITQSPKYLFRKEGQNVTLSCEQNLNHDAMYWYRQDPGQGLRLIYYSQIVNDFQKGDIAEGYSVSREKKESFPLTVTSAQKNPTAFYLCASSGTSGTDTQYFGPGTRLTVL.

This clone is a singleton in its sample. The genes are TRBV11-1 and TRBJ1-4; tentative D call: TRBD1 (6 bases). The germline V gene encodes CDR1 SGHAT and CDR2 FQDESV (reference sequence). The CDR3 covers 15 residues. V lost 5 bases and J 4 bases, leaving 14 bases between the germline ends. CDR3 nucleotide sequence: TGTGCCAGCAGCGGGAAACAGGGCCTTAATGAAAAACTGTTTTTT. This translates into CASSGKQGLNEKLFF.

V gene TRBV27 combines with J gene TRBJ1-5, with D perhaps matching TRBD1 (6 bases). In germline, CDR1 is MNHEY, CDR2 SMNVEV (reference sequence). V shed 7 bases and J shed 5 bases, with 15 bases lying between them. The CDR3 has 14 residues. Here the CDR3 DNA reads TGTGCCAGCATACCGGGACAATTTGATCAGCCCCAGCATTTT. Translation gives CASIPGQFDQPQHF.